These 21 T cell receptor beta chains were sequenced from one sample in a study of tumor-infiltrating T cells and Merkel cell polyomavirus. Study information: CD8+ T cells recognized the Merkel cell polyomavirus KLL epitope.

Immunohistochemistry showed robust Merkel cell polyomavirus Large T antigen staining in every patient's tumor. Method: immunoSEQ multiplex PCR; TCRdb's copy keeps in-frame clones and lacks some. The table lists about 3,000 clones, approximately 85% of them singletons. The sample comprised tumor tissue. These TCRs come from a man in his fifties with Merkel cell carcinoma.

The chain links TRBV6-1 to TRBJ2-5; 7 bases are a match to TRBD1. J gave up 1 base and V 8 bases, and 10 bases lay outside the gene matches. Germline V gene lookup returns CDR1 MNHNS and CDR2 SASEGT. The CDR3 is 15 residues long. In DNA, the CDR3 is TGTGCCAGCCGAAAACAGGGGAATTTCCAAGAGACCCAGTACTTC. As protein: CASRKQGNFQETQYF.

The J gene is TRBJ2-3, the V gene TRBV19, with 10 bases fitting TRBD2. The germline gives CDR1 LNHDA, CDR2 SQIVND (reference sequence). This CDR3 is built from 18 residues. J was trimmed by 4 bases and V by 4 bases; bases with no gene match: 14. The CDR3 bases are TGTGCCAGTAGTAATCAGCGGGGGGGAACCCCCCTCCCAGATACGCAGTATTTT. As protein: CASSNQRGGTPLPDTQYF.

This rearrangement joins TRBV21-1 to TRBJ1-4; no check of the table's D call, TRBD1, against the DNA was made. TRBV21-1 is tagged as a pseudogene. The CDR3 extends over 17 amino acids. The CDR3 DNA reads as TGTGCCAGCAGCAAACTCGGGGCAACAGGGACGAATGAAAAACTGTTTTTT. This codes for CASSKLGATGTNEKLFF.

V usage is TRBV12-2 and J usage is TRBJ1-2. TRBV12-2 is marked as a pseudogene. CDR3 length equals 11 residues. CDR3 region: CGGGSQGNYTF. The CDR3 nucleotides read TGTGGGGGGGGGTCACAGGGCAACTACACCTTC.

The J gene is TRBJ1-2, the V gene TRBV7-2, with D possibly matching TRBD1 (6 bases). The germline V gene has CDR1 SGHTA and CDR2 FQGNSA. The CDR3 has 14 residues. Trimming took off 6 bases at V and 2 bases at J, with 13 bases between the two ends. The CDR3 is CASRRGAGNYGYTF. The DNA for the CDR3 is TGTGCCAGCAGACGGGGGGCAGGAAACTATGGCTACACCTTC.

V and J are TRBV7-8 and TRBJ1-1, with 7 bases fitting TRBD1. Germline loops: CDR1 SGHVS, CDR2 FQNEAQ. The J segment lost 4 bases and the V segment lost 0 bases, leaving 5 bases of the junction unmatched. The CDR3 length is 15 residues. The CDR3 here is CASSLARQGGTEAFF. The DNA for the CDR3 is TGTGCCAGCAGCTTAGCTAGACAGGGCGGCACTGAAGCTTTCTTT.

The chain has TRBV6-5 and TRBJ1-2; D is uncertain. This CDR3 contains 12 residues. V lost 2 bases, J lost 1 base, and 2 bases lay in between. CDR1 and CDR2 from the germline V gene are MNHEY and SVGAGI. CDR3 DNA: TGTGCCAGCAGTTACCGTAACTATGGCTACACCTTC. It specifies CASSYRNYGYTF.

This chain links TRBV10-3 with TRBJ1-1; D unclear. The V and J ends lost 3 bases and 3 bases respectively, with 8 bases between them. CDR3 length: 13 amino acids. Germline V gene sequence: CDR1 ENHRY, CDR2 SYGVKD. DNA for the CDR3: TGTGCCATCAGTGACGACAAGGACACTGAAGCTTTCTTT. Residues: CAISDDKDTEAFF.

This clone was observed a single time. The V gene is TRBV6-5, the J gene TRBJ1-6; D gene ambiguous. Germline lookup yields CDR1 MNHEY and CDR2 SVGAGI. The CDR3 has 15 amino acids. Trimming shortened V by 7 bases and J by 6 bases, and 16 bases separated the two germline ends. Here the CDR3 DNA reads TGTGCCAGCAAAATCAATCGAGGCCTTAATTCACCCCTCCACTTT. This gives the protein CASKINRGLNSPLHF.

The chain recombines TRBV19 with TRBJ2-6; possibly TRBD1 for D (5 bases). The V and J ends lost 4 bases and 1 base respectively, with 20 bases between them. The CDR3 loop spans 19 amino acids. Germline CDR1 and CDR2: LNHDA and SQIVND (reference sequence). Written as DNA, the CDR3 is TGTGCCAGTAGTAATCGGACATGGGGATGGGCATCTGGGGCCAACGTCCTGACTTTC. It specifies CASSNRTWGWASGANVLTF.

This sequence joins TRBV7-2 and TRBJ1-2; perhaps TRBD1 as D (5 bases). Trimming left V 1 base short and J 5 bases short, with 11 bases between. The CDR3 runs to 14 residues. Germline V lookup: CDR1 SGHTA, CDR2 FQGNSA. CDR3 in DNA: TGTGCCAGCAGCTTAGACCAGGGCTTATATGGCTACACCTTC. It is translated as CASSLDQGLYGYTF. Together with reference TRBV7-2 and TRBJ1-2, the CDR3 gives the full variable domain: GAGVSQSPSNKVTEKGKDVELRCDPISGHTALYWYRQSLGQGLEFLIYFQGNSAPDKSGLPSDRFSAERTGGSVSTLTIQRTQQEDSAVYLCASSLDQGLYGYTFGSGTRLTVV.

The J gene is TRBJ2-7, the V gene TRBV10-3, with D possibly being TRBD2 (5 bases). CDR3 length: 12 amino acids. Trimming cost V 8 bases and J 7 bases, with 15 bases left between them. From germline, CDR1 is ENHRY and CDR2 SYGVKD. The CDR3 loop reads CAISDGPGEQYF. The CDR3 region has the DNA TGTGCCATCTCGGACGGACCGGGGGAGCAGTACTTC.

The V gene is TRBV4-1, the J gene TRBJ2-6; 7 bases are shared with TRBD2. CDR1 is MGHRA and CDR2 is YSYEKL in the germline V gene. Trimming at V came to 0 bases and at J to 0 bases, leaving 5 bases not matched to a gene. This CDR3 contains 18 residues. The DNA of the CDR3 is TGCGCCAGCAGCCAAGATGGGAGGGGCAGCTCTGGGGCCAACGTCCTGACTTTC. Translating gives CASSQDGRGSSGANVLTF.

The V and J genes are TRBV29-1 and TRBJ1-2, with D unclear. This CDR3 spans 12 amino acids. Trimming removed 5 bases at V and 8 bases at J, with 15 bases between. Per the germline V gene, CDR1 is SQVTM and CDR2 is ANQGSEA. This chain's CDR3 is CSVYVLATGYTF. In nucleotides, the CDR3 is TGCAGCGTTTATGTACTAGCCACCGGCTACACCTTC.

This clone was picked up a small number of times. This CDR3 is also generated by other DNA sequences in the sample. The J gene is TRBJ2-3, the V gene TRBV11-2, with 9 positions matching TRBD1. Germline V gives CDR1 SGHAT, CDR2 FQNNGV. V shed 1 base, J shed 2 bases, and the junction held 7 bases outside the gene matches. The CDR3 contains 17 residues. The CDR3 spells CASSLGSGQGLTDTQYF. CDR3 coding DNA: TGTGCCAGCAGCTTAGGGTCCGGACAGGGGCTCACAGATACGCAGTATTTT. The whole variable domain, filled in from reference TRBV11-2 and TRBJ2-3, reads EAGVAQSPRYKIIEKRQSVAFWCNPISGHATLYWYQQILGQGPKLLIQFQNNGVVDDSQLPKDRFSAERLKGVDSTLKIQPAKLEDSAVYLCASSLGSGQGLTDTQYFGPGTRLTVL.

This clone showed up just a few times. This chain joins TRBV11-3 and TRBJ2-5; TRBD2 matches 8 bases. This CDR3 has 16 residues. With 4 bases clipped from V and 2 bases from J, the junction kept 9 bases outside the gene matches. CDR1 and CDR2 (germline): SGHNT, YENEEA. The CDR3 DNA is TGTGCCAGCAGCTCCGTTCGCGGGGGGACTCAAGAGACCCAGTACTTC. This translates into CASSSVRGGTQETQYF.

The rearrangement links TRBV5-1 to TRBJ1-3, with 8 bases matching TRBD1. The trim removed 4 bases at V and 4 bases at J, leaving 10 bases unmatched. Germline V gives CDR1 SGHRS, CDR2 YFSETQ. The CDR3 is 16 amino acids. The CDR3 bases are TGCGCCAGCAGCCGCATACGACAGGGGTTGGGAAACACCATATATTTT. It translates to CASSRIRQGLGNTIYF.

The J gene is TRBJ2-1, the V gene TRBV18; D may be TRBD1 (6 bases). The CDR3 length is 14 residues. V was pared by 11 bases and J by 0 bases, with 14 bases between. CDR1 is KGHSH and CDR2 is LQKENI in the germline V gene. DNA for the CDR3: TGTGCCGGGGGCGGGCGGAGCTCCTACAATGAGCAGTTCTTC. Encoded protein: CAGGGRSSYNEQFF.

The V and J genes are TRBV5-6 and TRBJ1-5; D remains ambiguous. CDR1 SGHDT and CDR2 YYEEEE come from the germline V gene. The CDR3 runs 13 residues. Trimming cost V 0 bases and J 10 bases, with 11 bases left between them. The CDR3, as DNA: TGTGCCAGCAGCTTGGGGGGAGGCGGTCCCCAGCATTTT. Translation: CASSLGGGGPQHF. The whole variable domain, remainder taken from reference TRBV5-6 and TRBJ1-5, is DAGVTQSPTHLIKTRGQQVTLRCSPKSGHDTVSWYQQALGQGPQFIFQYYEEEERQRGNFPDRFSGHQFPNYSSELNVNALLLGDSALYLCASSLGGGGPQHFGDGTRLSIL.

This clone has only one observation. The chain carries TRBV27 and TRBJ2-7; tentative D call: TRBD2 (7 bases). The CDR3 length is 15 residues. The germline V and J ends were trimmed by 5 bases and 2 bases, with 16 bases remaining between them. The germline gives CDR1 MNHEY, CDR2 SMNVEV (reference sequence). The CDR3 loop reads CASSPRWGGPYEQYV. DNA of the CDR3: TGTGCCAGCAGTCCCCGATGGGGGGGCCCCTACGAGCAGTACGTC.

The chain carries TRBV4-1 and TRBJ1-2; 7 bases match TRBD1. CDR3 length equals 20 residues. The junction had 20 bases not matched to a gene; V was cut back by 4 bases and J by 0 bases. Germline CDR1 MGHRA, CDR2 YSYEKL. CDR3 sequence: CASSPYQAQGETGPNYGYTF. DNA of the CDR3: TGCGCCAGCAGCCCTTATCAGGCCCAGGGGGAGACAGGGCCTAACTATGGCTACACCTTC.